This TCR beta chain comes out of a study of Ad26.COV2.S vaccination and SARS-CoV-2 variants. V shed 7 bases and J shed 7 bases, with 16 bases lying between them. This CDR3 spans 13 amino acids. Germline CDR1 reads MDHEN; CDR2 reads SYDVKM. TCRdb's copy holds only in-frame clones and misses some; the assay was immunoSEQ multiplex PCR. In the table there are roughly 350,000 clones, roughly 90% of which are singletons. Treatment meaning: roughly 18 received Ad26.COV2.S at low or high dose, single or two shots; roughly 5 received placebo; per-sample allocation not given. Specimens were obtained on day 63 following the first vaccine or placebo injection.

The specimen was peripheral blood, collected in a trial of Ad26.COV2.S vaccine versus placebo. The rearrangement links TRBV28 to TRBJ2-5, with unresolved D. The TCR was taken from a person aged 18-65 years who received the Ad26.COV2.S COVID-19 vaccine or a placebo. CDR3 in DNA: TGTGCCAGCACCCCTAGGAGCTCCGGGACCCAGTACTTC. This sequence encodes CASTPRSSGTQYF.